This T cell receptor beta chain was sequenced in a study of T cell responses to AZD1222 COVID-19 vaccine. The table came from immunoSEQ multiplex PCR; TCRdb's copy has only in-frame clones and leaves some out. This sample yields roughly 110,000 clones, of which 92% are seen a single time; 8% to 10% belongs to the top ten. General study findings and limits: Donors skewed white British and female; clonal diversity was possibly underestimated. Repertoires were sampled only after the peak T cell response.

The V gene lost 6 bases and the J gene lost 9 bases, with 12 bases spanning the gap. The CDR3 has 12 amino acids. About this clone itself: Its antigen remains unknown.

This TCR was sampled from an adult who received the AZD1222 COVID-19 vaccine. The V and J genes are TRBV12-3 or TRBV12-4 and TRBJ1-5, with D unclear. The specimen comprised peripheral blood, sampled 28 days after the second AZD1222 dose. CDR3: CASSLGTRPQHF. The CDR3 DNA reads TGTGCCAGCAGCCTGGGCACCCGGCCCCAGCATTTT.